The rows below give T cell receptor beta chains drawn from one sample of a study of T-cell reconstitution after alpha-beta-depleted transplantation in children. TCRdb independently ran MiXCR on the PCR reads; one entry per CDR3 protein. The sample holds some 290,000 distinct CDR3 sequences, around 25% seen once. This specimen consisted of PBMCs, mostly from graft donor cells, obtained 180 days after TCRalphabeta/CD19-depleted stem cell transplant. These receptors were obtained from a male patient between 5 and 17 years old who had a stem cell transplant for acute lymphoblastic leukemia, so the T cells may come from the graft donor. The CDR3 runs from the conserved cysteine through the conserved F or W. The order of the fields is J gene, V gene, clone size, CDR3 protein. Clone size is not always given. Where it is, it says once, few, many or a class for expanded clones.

>TRBJ1-2|TRBV15|few
CATSRTGGAYGYTF
>TRBJ2-4|TRBV7-2|.
CASSPNRRGDIQYF
>TRBJ2-7|TRBV12-3/TRBV12-4|few
CASSFILIEQYF
>TRBJ2-7|TRBV29-1|.
CSVRLSYEQYF
>TRBJ2-1|TRBV5-1|few
CASSSWAGYSSYNEQFF
>TRBJ2-3|TRBV7-9|.
CASSGRLAGVPDTQYF
>TRBJ2-5|TRBV11-3|.
CASSLGSSGRRETQYF
>TRBJ2-2|TRBV5-1|few
CASSPLGGTGELFF
>TRBJ2-3|TRBV21-1|.
CASSKKPHPSTTTDTQYF
>TRBJ2-5|TRBV20-1|.
CSASPSGLAFSFKETQYF
>TRBJ2-7|TRBV4-1|.
CASRWHRGAYEQYF
>TRBJ2-7|TRBV12-3/TRBV12-4|few
CASRTTGSSYEQYF
>TRBJ1-2|TRBV7-9|few
CASSFSGDSTNYGYTF
>TRBJ1-2|TRBV20-1|.
CSARFGAHYGYTF
>TRBJ2-7|TRBV5-1|few
CASSWTGSGEQYF
>TRBJ2-2|TRBV6-1|few
CASGRLPNTGELFF
>TRBJ1-4|TRBV20-1|few
CSAETRQNEKLFF
>TRBJ2-7|TRBV5-1|.
CASSTGQLIYEQYF
>TRBJ2-7|TRBV20-1|few
CSASRPIRRRAYEQYF
>TRBJ2-7|TRBV15|.
CATSGSRTSGSYEQYF
>TRBJ2-7|TRBV12-3/TRBV12-4|.
CASSFRGGRVYEQYF
>TRBJ1-3|TRBV12-3/TRBV12-4|few
CASSFMNFLSGNTIYSGNTIYF
>TRBJ2-1|TRBV5-6|once
CASSFGIVDEQFF
>TRBJ1-6|TRBV20-1|few
CSARYGPGSYNSPLHF
>TRBJ2-1|TRBV29-1|.
CSVHSGNSYNEQFF
>TRBJ1-1|TRBV12-3/TRBV12-4|.
CASNLLGSNTEAFF
>TRBJ2-7|TRBV2|.
CASSEPGGADEQYF
>TRBJ2-3|TRBV5-1|few
CASSYRRGDTDTQYF
>TRBJ2-1|TRBV5-1|few
CASSLAGGFYNEQFF
>TRBJ1-2|TRBV5-1|.
CASSLHPRQWYGYTF
>TRBJ2-7|TRBV3-1|.
CASSLSTSGLYYEQYF
>TRBJ2-1|TRBV7-8|.
CASSLELKRNEQFF
>TRBJ2-7|TRBV5-1|.
CASSPLRLFEQYF
>TRBJ1-2|TRBV5-6|.
CASSLATVYYGYTF
>TRBJ2-5|TRBV12-3/TRBV12-4|.
CASSFTQFQQETQYF
>TRBJ2-7|TRBV20-1|.
CSASLLSEQYF
>TRBJ2-3|TRBV7-3|.
CASSLKARTRNPSTDTQYF
>TRBJ1-2|TRBV7-9|.
CASSPPPDARYTF
>TRBJ2-2|TRBV5-1|.
CASSALQGGAGELFF
>TRBJ2-5|TRBV12-3/TRBV12-4|many
CASSPLGQETQYF
>TRBJ1-1|TRBV7-9|many
CASSPQDRGGTEAFF
>TRBJ2-7|TRBV20-1|few
CSASLRTGFHEQYF
>TRBJ1-2|TRBV7-9|.
CASSPTGNPGYTF
>TRBJ1-1|TRBV27|.
CASSFSGLGTEAFF
>TRBJ2-1|TRBV27|.
CASSYQGQGYNEQFF
>TRBJ2-3|TRBV5-1|.
CASSLGAADTQYF
>TRBJ2-5|TRBV9|.
CASSVRRGETQYF
>TRBJ1-1|TRBV5-1|few
CASRVAGTVNTEAFF
>TRBJ2-1|TRBV5-6|few
CASLGLAGDNEQFF
>TRBJ1-6|TRBV10-3|.
CAIRGGPSSPLHF
>TRBJ2-3|TRBV3-1|few
CASSQGTDPDTQYF
>TRBJ2-6|TRBV25-1|.
CASSERGARGANVLTF
>TRBJ2-1|TRBV2|.
CASSVGGQFF
>TRBJ2-2|TRBV9|.
CASSVRPQLANTGELFF
>TRBJ1-1|TRBV29-1|.
CSVEKTGGTRLTEAFF
>TRBJ2-7|TRBV7-9|few
CASSFTGRDEQYF
>TRBJ2-7|TRBV27|few
CASSAPGQGQYEQYF
>TRBJ2-3|TRBV5-5|many
CASSLDPSTDTQYF
>TRBJ1-2|TRBV28|few
CASSLKPRDYGYTF
>TRBJ2-1|TRBV10-3|few
CAIRTTGNNEQFF